The rows below give T cell receptor beta chains drawn from one sample of a study of Ad26.COV2.S vaccination and SARS-CoV-2 variants. Here immunoSEQ multiplex PCR was the method, and the copy in TCRdb shows in-frame clones only, minus some. The top ten hold approximately 5.8% of the sample, which has a few hundred thousand clones, roughly nine tenths seen once. The sequencing used peripheral blood, collected in a trial of Ad26.COV2.S vaccine versus placebo. Receptors were obtained from a person between 18 and 65 years old who received the Ad26.COV2.S COVID-19 vaccine or a placebo. Each CDR3 is given with its conserved first and last residue. Each record gives: J gene, clone size, V gene, D gene, CDR3 DNA, CDR3 protein. A D gene is named only where the DNA matches it firmly. Only part of the rows carry a size: once, few, many, or a class if the clone is expanded.

>TRBJ2-7|.|TRBV19|TRBD1
TGTGCCAGTAGTGTCCGGGACAGTTCCTACGAGCAGTACTTC
CASSVRDSSYEQYF
>TRBJ1-2|.|TRBV6-1|TRBD1
TGTGCCAGCAGTGAATACGGGACAGTTAACTATGGCTACACCTTC
CASSEYGTVNYGYTF
>TRBJ1-2|.|TRBV7-9|.
TGTGCCAGCAGCTTATCTCAGGGGAACTCCTATGGCTACACCTTC
CASSLSQGNSYGYTF
>TRBJ2-3|once|TRBV6-5|TRBD2
TGTGCCAGCAGATCCCTAGCGGGGGGGGGAGATACGCAGTATTTT
CASRSLAGGGDTQYF
>TRBJ1-2|.|TRBV14|TRBD1
TGTGCCAGCAGCCAAGACAGGGGGCTTTATGGCTACACCTTC
CASSQDRGLYGYTF
>TRBJ1-2|.|TRBV5-8|TRBD1
TGTGCCAGCAACCGGGACAGTGACGACCTTTATGGCTACACCTTC
CASNRDSDDLYGYTF
>TRBJ1-2|.|TRBV5-4|.
TGTGCCAGCAGCCAAATACGGGACTTTAACTATGGCTACACCTTC
CASSQIRDFNYGYTF
>TRBJ2-2|.|TRBV27|.
TGTGCCAGCAGTTTAGGGCGCATCCGGACCGGGGAGCTGTTTTTT
CASSLGRIRTGELFF
>TRBJ2-5|.|TRBV3-1/TRBV3-2|.
TGTGCCAGCAGCCAAGTGCTCATCGGGACCCAGTACTTC
CASSQVLIGTQYF
>TRBJ1-2|few|TRBV7-3|.
TGTGCCAGCAGCCAAGACGGTAACTATGGCTACACCTTC
CASSQDGNYGYTF
>TRBJ1-6|.|TRBV19|.
TGTGCCAGTAGTATATCAGAGGACTCCGTAAATTCACCCCTCCACTTT
CASSISEDSVNSPLHF
>TRBJ1-1|once|TRBV6-2/TRBV6-3|.
TGTGCCAGCAGCCAGGGGCCCCCTGAAGCTTTCTTT
CASSQGPPEAFF
>TRBJ1-1|.|TRBV19|.
TGTGCCAGTAGCCTCGGGGGGAGGAAGAACACTGAAGCTTTCTTT
CASSLGGRKNTEAFF
>TRBJ1-1|.|TRBV7-6|TRBD1
TGTGCCAGCAGCTTATTAGGGGGCGGGATGAACTCTGAAGCTTTCTTT
CASSLLGGGMNSEAFF
>TRBJ2-4|.|TRBV6-6|.
TGTGCCAGCAGCCCAGGAGGGGTTGTAGCCAAAAACATTCAGTACTTC
CASSPGGVVAKNIQYF
>TRBJ1-2|.|TRBV7-3|.
TGTGCCAGCAGCTTAACCTTGGCAGGGCAGAGCTATGGCTACACCTTC
CASSLTLAGQSYGYTF
>TRBJ2-5|.|TRBV4-1|.
TGCGCCAGCAGCCAACCCCGAGAGCAGACCCAGTACTTC
CASSQPREQTQYF
>TRBJ1-4|.|TRBV5-1|.
TGCGCCAGCAGCATCACTCCCGGGATAACTAATGAAAAACTGTTTTTT
CASSITPGITNEKLFF
>TRBJ1-1|.|TRBV27|.
TGTGCCAGCAGACTAACCGACGTCGGGGGAATGACTGAAGCTTTCTTT
CASRLTDVGGMTEAFF
>TRBJ1-6|.|TRBV4-2|.
TGTGCCAGCAGCCGAGACCTACAAGGACAGACCTATAATTCACCCCTCCACTTT
CASSRDLQGQTYNSPLHF
>TRBJ1-1|.|TRBV19|TRBD1
TGTGCCACTAGGGGACAGATGAACACTGAAGCTTTCTTT
CATRGQMNTEAFF
>TRBJ1-1|.|TRBV28|TRBD1
TGTGCCAGCAGTCCACCGACAGGGACTCACACTGAAGCTTTCTTT
CASSPPTGTHTEAFF
>TRBJ1-1|.|TRBV4-1|TRBD1
TGCGCTTCAGGGGGCAGGGAAAGCACTGAAGCTTTCTTT
CASGGRESTEAFF
>TRBJ1-1|.|TRBV6-5|.
TGTGCCAGCAGTTACAGGGGCAGGGGGAACACTGAAGCTTTCTTT
CASSYRGRGNTEAFF
>TRBJ1-4|once|TRBV10-3|.
TGTGCCATCAAGGGGAGTTCTAATGAAAAACTGTTTTTT
CAIKGSSNEKLFF
>TRBJ1-1|many|TRBV28|.
TGTGCCAGCAGTCTAGAGAATGAAGCTTTCTTT
CASSLENEAFF
>TRBJ1-4|.|TRBV12-3/TRBV12-4|.
TGTGCCAGCAGTTTTTCGCAGGATGAAAAACTGTTTTTT
CASSFSQDEKLFF
>TRBJ1-3|.|TRBV28|.
TGTGCCAGCAGTTTAGGCTATCCAGCGAACACCATATATTTT
CASSLGYPANTIYF
>TRBJ2-1|.|TRBV9|.
TGTGCCAGCAGCGGAAGGGCGGCTGGCGATGAGCAGTTCTTC
CASSGRAAGDEQFF
>TRBJ2-1|.|TRBV19|TRBD2
TGTGCCAGTAGTATAATTGGGACTAGACAGGAGCAGTTCTTC
CASSIIGTRQEQFF
>TRBJ2-1|once|TRBV7-6|TRBD2
TGTGCCAGCAGCTTAGTCTGGACTAGCGGGGGGGCAAATGAGCAGTTCTTC
CASSLVWTSGGANEQFF
>TRBJ1-2|.|TRBV7-2|TRBD1
TGTGCCAGCAGCTCCAAGACAGGGGCTGGCTACACCTTC
CASSSKTGAGYTF